The 16 T cell receptor beta chains presented below share a single source sample, sequenced in a study of blood T cell repertoires in COVID-19. The protocol was immunoSEQ multiplex PCR, while the TCRdb copy is restricted to in-frame clones and leaves out a portion. Among under 250,000 clones listed, around 86% were seen once. The sequencing input was peripheral blood. Source of these receptors: a man aged 25-45 years who had recovered from COVID-19.

The gene calls are TRBV19 and TRBJ1-2; TRBD1 is a possible D gene (5 bases). V lost 3 bases and J 6 bases, leaving 23 bases between the germline ends. The CDR3 sequence is 17 residues long. Germline V gene sequence: CDR1 LNHDA, CDR2 SQIVND (reference sequence). CDR3 sequence: CASSITAHRQGYDGYTF. The CDR3 DNA sequence: TGTGCCAGTAGTATTACGGCTCATCGGCAGGGCTATGATGGCTACACCTTC.

This chain connects TRBV5-1 to TRBJ1-1, with D possibly being TRBD1 (6 bases). V was pared by 7 bases and J by 3 bases, with 13 bases between. The CDR3 spans 13 residues. Germline-derived CDR1 and CDR2 are SGHRS and YFSETQ. This CDR3 reads CASQDRYDTEAFF. The CDR3 DNA is TGCGCCAGCCAGGACAGATACGACACTGAAGCTTTCTTT.

The chain combines TRBV5-1 with TRBJ2-5; TRBD2 matches at 9 bases. V lost 4 bases and J lost 4; bases outside the gene matches: 8. From germline, CDR1 is SGHRS and CDR2 YFSETQ. The CDR3 spans 15 residues. CDR3 nucleotide sequence: TGCGCCAGCAGCAACCCGACTAGCGGATTAGAGACCCAGTACTTC. It codes for CASSNPTSGLETQYF.

This chain joins TRBV28 and TRBJ1-1, with 7 bases lining up with TRBD1. V was clipped by 5 bases and J by 3 bases; unmatched bases: 12. The germline gives CDR1 MDHEN, CDR2 SYDVKM. The length of the CDR3 is 16 residues. The CDR3 nucleotides read TGTGCCAGCAGTCCACAGGGGAAGAGGGCGGACACTGAAGCTTTCTTT. Protein: CASSPQGKRADTEAFF.

On this clone itself: Other DNA sequences in the sample encode the same CDR3. J is TRBJ1-6 and V is TRBV7-9; D gene unclear. Deletions cut 10 bases from V and 6 bases from J, with 16 bases between. The CDR3 spans 14 residues. Germline V gene lookup returns CDR1 SEHNR and CDR2 FQNEAQ (reference sequence). CDR3 loop: CATPGGPGNSPLHF. CDR3 bases: TGTGCCACCCCCGGAGGTCCGGGTAATTCACCCCTCCACTTT.

This chain links TRBV3-1 (or the pseudogene TRBV3-2) with TRBJ2-6; D is possibly TRBD1 (6 bases). CDR3 length: 17 residues. V lost 4 bases and J lost 3, with 16 bases in between. CDR1 is LGHDT, CDR2 YNNKEL, per germline (reference sequence). The CDR3 spells CASSLLGQSIGANVLTF. As DNA, the CDR3 is TGTGCCAGCAGCCTCCTTGGACAGTCGATTGGGGCCAACGTCCTGACTTTC.

This chain uses TRBV20-1 with TRBJ2-1; 9 bases line up with TRBD1. This CDR3 contains 17 residues. After removal of 3 bases from V and 5 bases from J, the junction contained 14 bases not matched to a gene. The germline V gene encodes CDR1 DFQATT and CDR2 SNEGSKA (reference sequence). CDR3 nucleotide sequence: TGCAGTGCTAGTATTGATTTCGGGACAGGGTTGGACAATGAGCAGTTCTTC. This codes for CSASIDFGTGLDNEQFF.

The CDR3 loop reads CASSDRDSGNTIYF. CDR3 DNA sequence: TGTGCCAGCAGTGACAGGGACTCTGGAAACACCATATATTTT. This chain uses TRBV6-1 with TRBJ1-3, with D maybe TRBD1 (5 bases). Germline-derived CDR1 and CDR2 are MNHNS and SASEGT. V dropped 3 bases and J dropped 0 bases, with 6 bases sitting between them. CDR3 length equals 14 residues.

CDR3 sequence (DNA): TGTGCCAGCAGCACCTGGGGCGGGAGTAAGGAGCAGTACTTC. Protein: CASSTWGGSKEQYF. J is TRBJ2-7 and V is TRBV27, with 7 bases that match TRBD2. CDR1 MNHEY and CDR2 SMNVEV come from the germline V gene (reference sequence). The length of the CDR3 is 14 residues. The V gene end was trimmed by 6 bases and the J gene end by 7 bases; junction bases not matched to a gene: 12.

The chain employs TRBV5-1 and TRBJ2-1, with 11 nucleotides matching TRBD2. Germline assignment: CDR1 SGHRS and CDR2 YFSETQ. Trimming took 2 bases from V and 3 from J; bases not matched to a gene: 7. The CDR3 sequence is 17 residues long. This CDR3 is CASSFGGGTSGYNEQFF. CDR3 nucleotides: TGCGCCAGCAGCTTCGGCGGCGGGACTAGCGGCTACAATGAGCAGTTCTTC. The full variable domain, its missing parts supplied by reference TRBV5-1 and TRBJ2-1, is KAGVTQTPRYLIKTRGQQVTLSCSPISGHRSVSWYQQTPGQGLQFLFEYFSETQRNKGNFPGRFSGRQFSNSRSEMNVSTLELGDSALYLCASSFGGGTSGYNEQFFGPGTRLTVL.

This clone was picked up a small number of times. The rearrangement joins TRBV6-5 to TRBJ1-1; D unresolved. Trimming shortened V by 7 bases and J by 8 bases, and 11 bases separated the two germline ends. CDR3 size: 11 residues. Germline CDR1 reads MNHEY; CDR2 reads SVGAGI. The CDR3 region has the DNA TGTGCCAGCACCCGGAACGGGGAAGCTTTCTTT. Translation: CASTRNGEAFF.

V and J are TRBV28 and TRBJ2-3, with TRBD1 identical over 10 bases. This CDR3 comprises 14 residues. The V gene end was trimmed by 10 bases and the J gene end by 1 base; junction bases not matched to a gene: 5. Germline V lookup: CDR1 MDHEN, CDR2 SYDVKM. CDR3: CATRGTGGTDTQYF. CDR3 sequence (DNA): TGTGCCACCCGAGGGACAGGGGGCACAGATACGCAGTATTTT.

This clone occurred once. V is TRBV2 and J is TRBJ2-7; 8 nucleotides align to TRBD1. J lost 2 bases, V lost 6 bases, and 9 bases had no gene match. The CDR3 contains 15 residues. CDR1 is SNHLY and CDR2 is FYNNEI in the germline V gene. The CDR3, as DNA: TGTGCCAGCAGCCTAGGGACAGGTTCAACCTACGAGCAGTACGTC. It yields the protein CASSLGTGSTYEQYV.

V usage is TRBV6-2 or TRBV6-3 and J usage is TRBJ2-5; TRBD2 aligns across 9 bases. This CDR3 region has 15 residues. Germline V CDR1 and CDR2: MNHEY, SVGEGT. The V segment lost 2 bases and the J segment 5 bases; nucleotides outside the gene matches: 6. This chain's CDR3 is CASSYTGTSRETQYF. The CDR3 nucleotides read TGTGCCAGCAGTTACACCGGGACTAGCAGGGAGACCCAGTACTTC.

This chain links TRBV5-1 with TRBJ1-2; D is unresolved. V was clipped by 0 bases and J by 0 bases, with 6 bases between them. CDR3 size: 14 residues. Germline V gene lookup returns CDR1 SGHRS and CDR2 YFSETQ. The CDR3 nucleotides are TGCGCCAGCAGCTTGGCCGCAGCTAACTATGGCTACACCTTC. Its translation: CASSLAAANYGYTF.

This clone was picked up one time. The CDR3 DNA follows: TGTGCCAGCAGTTTTACAGGGGGCATGGCTAACATTCAGTACTTC. Translated: CASSFTGGMANIQYF. The V call is TRBV27, the J call TRBJ2-4, with 9 bases lining up with TRBD1. V lost 3 bases to trimming and J lost 7 bases; unmatched junction nucleotides: 7. The CDR3 length is 15 residues. Germline-derived CDR1 and CDR2 are MNHEY and SMNVEV (reference sequence).